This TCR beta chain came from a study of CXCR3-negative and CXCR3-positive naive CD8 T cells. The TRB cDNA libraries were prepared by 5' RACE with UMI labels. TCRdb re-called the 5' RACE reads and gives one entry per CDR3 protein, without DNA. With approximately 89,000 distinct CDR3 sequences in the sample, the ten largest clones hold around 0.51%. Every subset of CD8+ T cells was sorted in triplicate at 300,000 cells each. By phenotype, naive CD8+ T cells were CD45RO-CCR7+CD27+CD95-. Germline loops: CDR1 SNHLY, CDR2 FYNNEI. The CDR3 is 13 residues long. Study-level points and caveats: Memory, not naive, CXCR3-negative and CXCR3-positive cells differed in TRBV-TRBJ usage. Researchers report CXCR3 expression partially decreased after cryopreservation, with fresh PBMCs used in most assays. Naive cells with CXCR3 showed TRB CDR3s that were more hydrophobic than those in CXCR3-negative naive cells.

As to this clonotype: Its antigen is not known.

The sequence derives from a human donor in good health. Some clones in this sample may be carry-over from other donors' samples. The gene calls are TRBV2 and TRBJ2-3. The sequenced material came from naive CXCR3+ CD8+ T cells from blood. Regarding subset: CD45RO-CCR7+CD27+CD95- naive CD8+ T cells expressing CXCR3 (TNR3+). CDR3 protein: CASSDGDTDTQYF.